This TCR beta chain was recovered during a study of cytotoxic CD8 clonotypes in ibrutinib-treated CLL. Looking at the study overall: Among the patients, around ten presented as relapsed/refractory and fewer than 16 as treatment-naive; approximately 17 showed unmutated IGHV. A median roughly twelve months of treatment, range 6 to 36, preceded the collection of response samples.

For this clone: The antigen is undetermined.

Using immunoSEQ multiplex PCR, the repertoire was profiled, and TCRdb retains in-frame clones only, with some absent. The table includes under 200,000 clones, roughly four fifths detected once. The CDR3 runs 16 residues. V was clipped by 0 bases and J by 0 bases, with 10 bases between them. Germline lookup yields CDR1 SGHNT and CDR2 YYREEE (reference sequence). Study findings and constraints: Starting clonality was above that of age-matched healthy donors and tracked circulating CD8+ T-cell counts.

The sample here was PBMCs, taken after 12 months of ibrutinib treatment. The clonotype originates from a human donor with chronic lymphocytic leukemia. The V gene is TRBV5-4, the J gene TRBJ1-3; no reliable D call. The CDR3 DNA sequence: TGTGCCAGCAGCTTGGAGAAGGCTCTCTCTGGAAACACCATATATTTT. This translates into CASSLEKALSGNTIYF. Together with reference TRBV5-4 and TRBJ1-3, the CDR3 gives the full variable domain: ETGVTQSPTHLIKTRGQQVTLRCSSQSGHNTVSWYQQALGQGPQFIFQYYREEENGRGNFPPRFSGLQFPNYSSELNVNALELDDSALYLCASSLEKALSGNTIYFGEGSWLTVV.